In its sample, the clone carrying this TCR beta chain was seen many times. The record originates from a study of T cells in Graves' hyperthyroidism and ophthalmopathy. The length of the CDR3 is 11 residues. Per the germline V gene, CDR1 is SEHNR and CDR2 is FQNEAQ (reference sequence). V was cut by 11 bases and J by 0 bases, with 7 bases left in between. Authors of the study amplified TCR beta CDR3 regions from RNA transcripts. Initially, a first-round RT-PCR of the TCR CDR3 employed the HTBI primer set. Each CDR3 protein is one row after TCRdb ran MiXCR on the multiplex PCR reads. The table lists hundreds of thousands of distinct CDR3 sequences, 20% to 30% of them singletons, with around four fifths in the top ten. Hyperthyroidism, newly diagnosed and lasting under 2 months, affected patients aged 18 to 65.

The rearrangement links TRBV7-9 to TRBJ2-5, with unresolved D. The specimen was blood. This TCR was recovered from a man aged 50 or older with Graves' hyperthyroidism. As DNA, the CDR3 is TGTGCCTTTGGGGACCAAGAGACCCAGTACTTC. It yields the protein CAFGDQETQYF.